Each of the 24 T cell receptor beta chains below was sequenced from the same sample in a study of cytotoxic CD8 clonotypes in ibrutinib-treated CLL. Using immunoSEQ multiplex PCR, the repertoire was profiled, and TCRdb retains in-frame clones only, with some absent. The repertoire holds about 140,000 clones, roughly 80% seen once, with 25% to 30% in the top ten. The specimen was PBMCs, collected after 12 months of ibrutinib treatment. The receptor source for this set is a human donor with chronic lymphocytic leukemia.

The chain uses TRBV6-1 and TRBJ2-7; 7 nucleotides line up with TRBD1. The CDR3 extends over 15 amino acids. CDR1 is MNHNS and CDR2 is SASEGT in the germline V gene. V lost 0 bases, J lost 1 base, and 3 bases stayed unmatched. The DNA of the CDR3 is TGTGCCAGCAGTGAAGCTTGGGACAGATCCTACGAGCAGTACTTC. Its translation: CASSEAWDRSYEQYF.

This clone was seen only a few times. V usage is TRBV28 and J usage is TRBJ1-3; a weak D match, TRBD1 (6 bases). The CDR3 is 13 residues long. V lost 8 bases and J 1 base, leaving 9 bases between the germline ends. Germline CDR1 is MDHEN and CDR2 is SYDVKM. In DNA, the CDR3 is TGTGCCAGCTTACAGGGATCTGGAAACACCATATATTTT. This codes for CASLQGSGNTIYF.

This clone was counted between two and nine times. V gene TRBV19 combines with J gene TRBJ1-1; no clear D gene. Trimming left V 0 bases short and J 7 bases short, with 9 bases between. Germline V gene data show CDR1 as LNHDA and CDR2 as SQIVND (reference sequence). The CDR3 is 13 residues long. The CDR3 DNA is TGTGCCAGTAGTATAGATCCTGGTGGTGAAGCTTTCTTT. Protein sequence: CASSIDPGGEAFF.

This clone was seen only once. The rearrangement joins TRBV19 to TRBJ2-7, with D uncertain. V lost 5 bases, J lost 1 base, and 9 bases lay in between. The CDR3 consists of 13 residues. Looked up from germline, CDR1 is LNHDA and CDR2 is SQIVND (reference sequence). CDR3: CASSLAPSYEQYF. As DNA, the CDR3 is TGTGCCAGTAGTCTGGCACCTTCCTACGAGCAGTACTTC.

Comments on this clone: The sample carries other DNA sequences with the same CDR3. The chain employs TRBV6-5 and TRBJ2-1, with TRBD1 as a possible D gene (5 bases). From germline, CDR1 is MNHEY and CDR2 SVGAGI. Between the trimmed V and J ends, which lost 2 bases and 4 bases, there was a span of 6 bases. The CDR3 contains 13 residues. CDR3 DNA: TGTGCCAGCAGTTACAGGGGTTACAATGAGCAGTTCTTC. This sequence encodes CASSYRGYNEQFF.

The chain uses TRBV9 and TRBJ1-2, with D unclear. The CDR3 contains 13 residues. Per the germline V gene, CDR1 is SGDLS and CDR2 is YYNGEE. The V end was cut by 4 bases, the J end by 4 bases, with 11 bases between. The CDR3, as DNA: TGTGCCAGCAGCCCTCCGGGGTCCTATGGCTACACCTTC. Protein: CASSPPGSYGYTF.

This chain joins TRBV7-2 and TRBJ1-1; D gene ambiguous. The CDR3 is 13 amino acids. Trimming shortened V by 5 bases and J by 1 base, and 8 bases separated the two germline ends. In germline, CDR1 is SGHTA, CDR2 FQGNSA. The CDR3 loop is CASSVFENTEAFF. The CDR3 region has the DNA TGTGCCAGCAGCGTCTTTGAGAACACTGAAGCTTTCTTT.

The chain joins TRBV7-6 to TRBJ2-3; D unresolved. The CDR3 covers 15 residues. Germline assignment: CDR1 SGHVS and CDR2 FNYEAQ. Trimming took 1 base from V and 0 from J, leaving 8 bases between them. The CDR3 bases are TGTGCCAGCAGCTTAGTCGGAACTAGCACAGATACGCAGTATTTT. It specifies CASSLVGTSTDTQYF.

The chain uses TRBV28 and TRBJ2-1, with D tentatively TRBD2 (5 bases). The CDR3 totals 11 residues. Trimming removed 3 bases at V and 15 bases at J, with 12 bases between. Germline CDR1 reads MDHEN; CDR2 reads SYDVKM. CDR3 in amino acids: CASSLLGMAFF. The DNA of the CDR3 is TGTGCCAGCAGTTTGCTCGGGATGGCGTTCTTC. Together with reference TRBV28 and TRBJ2-1, the CDR3 gives the full variable domain: DVKVTQSSRYLVKRTGEKVFLECVQDMDHENMFWYRQDPGLGLRLIYFSYDVKMKEKGDIPEGYSVSREKKERFSLILESASTNQTSMYLCASSLLGMAFFGPGTRLTVL.

V and J are TRBV11-3 and TRBJ2-2; D might be TRBD1 (5 bases). The CDR3 extends over 14 amino acids. The V end lost 4 bases, the J end lost 3 bases, and 9 bases lay between the germline ends. Germline CDR1 SGHNT, CDR2 YENEEA. CDR3 nucleotides: TGTGCCAGCAGCTCAAGGACATACACCGGGGAGCTGTTTTTT. It encodes CASSSRTYTGELFF.

The CDR3 DNA reads as TGTGCCAGTAGTATTCGAGGACAGGGAATTCAGCCCCAGCATTTT. It is translated as CASSIRGQGIQPQHF. V gene TRBV19 combines with J gene TRBJ1-5, with 8 bases matching TRBD1. Germline loops: CDR1 LNHDA, CDR2 SQIVND (reference sequence). This CDR3 is built from 15 residues. Germline trimming cut 3 bases from V and 6 bases from J; bases unmatched to any gene: 7.

The CDR3 is CASSLGTGTQYF. CDR3 DNA sequence: TGTGCCAGCAGCCTGGGGACAGGCACGCAGTATTTT. The rearrangement uses TRBV5-8 and TRBJ2-3, with 8 bases identical to TRBD1. J was trimmed by 9 bases and V by 4 bases; bases with no gene match: 4. The germline gives CDR1 SGHTS, CDR2 YDEGEE. The CDR3 runs 12 residues.

CDR3 loop: CASSRWTGQDGYTF. CDR3 in DNA: TGTGCCAGCAGCCGATGGACAGGGCAGGATGGCTACACCTTC. V gene TRBV5-6 combines with J gene TRBJ1-2; 8 bases map to TRBD1. J lost 6 bases, V lost 4 bases, and 8 bases had no gene match. Germline CDR1 is SGHDT and CDR2 is YYEEEE. The CDR3 is 14 residues long.

V and J are TRBV7-2 and TRBJ1-1, with D unresolved. CDR3 size: 13 residues. Trimming removed 5 bases at V and 0 bases at J, with 7 bases between. Germline V gives CDR1 SGHTA, CDR2 FQGNSA. CDR3 DNA: TGTGCCAGCAGCCCGGACGTGAACACTGAAGCTTTCTTT. It specifies CASSPDVNTEAFF.

This chain joins TRBV5-1 and TRBJ2-1, with TRBD2 identical over 9 bases. The J segment lost 5 bases and the V segment lost 8 bases, leaving 8 bases of the junction unmatched. The CDR3 sequence is 14 residues long. Germline CDR1 and CDR2: SGHRS and YFSETQ. The CDR3 DNA reads as TGCGCCAGTAAGAGGACTAGCGCTAACAATGAGCAGTTCTTC. Protein sequence: CASKRTSANNEQFF. The whole variable domain, remainder taken from reference TRBV5-1 and TRBJ2-1, is KAGVTQTPRYLIKTRGQQVTLSCSPISGHRSVSWYQQTPGQGLQFLFEYFSETQRNKGNFPGRFSGRQFSNSRSEMNVSTLELGDSALYLCASKRTSANNEQFFGPGTRLTVL.

The genes are TRBV19 and TRBJ2-7; tentatively, D is TRBD2 (5 bases). Germline V gene data show CDR1 as LNHDA and CDR2 as SQIVND (reference sequence). The length of the CDR3 is 13 residues. The V end was cut by 5 bases, the J end by 0 bases, with 8 bases between. Written as DNA, the CDR3 is TGTGCCAGTAGTTTTGGGAGCTCCTACGAGCAGTACTTC. It translates to CASSFGSSYEQYF.

This chain joins TRBV19 and TRBJ2-6; 9 nucleotides match TRBD1. Trimming took 5 bases from V and 4 from J; bases not matched to a gene: 6. From germline, CDR1 is LNHDA and CDR2 SQIVND (reference sequence). The CDR3 is 16 residues long. CDR3: CASSPQDRGGANVLTF. Here the CDR3 DNA reads TGTGCCAGTAGTCCCCAGGACAGGGGAGGGGCCAACGTCCTGACTTTC.

This chain links TRBV4-1 with TRBJ2-7, with D unclear. The CDR3 contains 16 residues. The germline CDR1 and CDR2 sequences are MGHRA and YSYEKL. V gave up 1 base and J gave up 0 bases, with 13 bases separating them. The CDR3 is CASSQGLGRSSYEQYF. The CDR3, as DNA: TGCGCCAGCAGCCAAGGACTGGGCAGGAGCTCCTACGAGCAGTACTTC.

This chain connects TRBV27 to TRBJ1-2; D might be TRBD1 (5 bases). CDR3 size: 12 residues. Per the germline V gene, CDR1 is MNHEY and CDR2 is SMNVEV (reference sequence). Trimming stripped 6 bases from V and 7 bases from J, with 12 bases between. CDR3 loop: CASRGGVGGYTF. The CDR3 nucleotides read TGTGCCAGCAGGGGGGGGGTGGGTGGCTACACCTTC.

The chain employs TRBV27 and TRBJ1-3; no firm D call. Trimming stripped 6 bases from V and 0 bases from J, with 15 bases between. Germline V gene sequence: CDR1 MNHEY, CDR2 SMNVEV (reference sequence). This CDR3 region has 16 residues. The CDR3 reads CASSQLDPSSGNTIYF. CDR3 DNA: TGTGCCAGCAGCCAACTAGACCCGTCCTCTGGAAACACCATATATTTT.

The chain is built from TRBV7-9 and TRBJ1-4, with 7 bases matching TRBD1. The CDR3 contains 13 residues. V shed 8 bases, J shed 8 bases, and the junction held 8 bases outside the gene matches. The germline V gene has CDR1 SEHNR and CDR2 FQNEAQ (reference sequence). The CDR3 protein is CASGTGVGEKLFF. As DNA, the CDR3 is TGTGCCAGCGGAACAGGGGTCGGGGAAAAACTGTTTTTT.

V and J are TRBV19 and TRBJ2-3; 8 nucleotides agree with TRBD2. V lost 3 bases to trimming and J lost 5 bases; unmatched junction nucleotides: 7. The V gene's germline CDR1 is LNHDA and CDR2 SQIVND (reference sequence). The CDR3 extends over 15 amino acids. CDR3 DNA sequence: TGTGCCAGTAGTATCGGGGGGGGCCGGGGAGATACGCAGTATTTT. Translation: CASSIGGGRGDTQYF.

J is TRBJ1-1 and V is TRBV2; D unclear. The ends were cut back, 8 bases at V and 10 bases at J, with 26 bases in the middle. Germline assignment: CDR1 SNHLY and CDR2 FYNNEI. The CDR3 consists of 15 residues. The CDR3 DNA sequence: TGTGCCAGCTGCTCGAGGGTGGCTCAGCGCAGATTAGCTTTCTTT. Translated, it gives CASCSRVAQRRLAFF.

As for this clone: The junction departs from the called germline gene at one end, perhaps through a read error. The chain uses TRBV7-7 and TRBJ2-7, with D uncertain. The CDR3 length is 15 residues. Germline V gene lookup returns CDR1 SSHAT and CDR2 FNYEAQ (reference sequence). CDR3 in DNA: TGTGCTAGCAGCTTAGGACCGGCGGAGTACTACGAGCAGTACTTC. This sequence encodes CASSLGPAEYYEQYF.